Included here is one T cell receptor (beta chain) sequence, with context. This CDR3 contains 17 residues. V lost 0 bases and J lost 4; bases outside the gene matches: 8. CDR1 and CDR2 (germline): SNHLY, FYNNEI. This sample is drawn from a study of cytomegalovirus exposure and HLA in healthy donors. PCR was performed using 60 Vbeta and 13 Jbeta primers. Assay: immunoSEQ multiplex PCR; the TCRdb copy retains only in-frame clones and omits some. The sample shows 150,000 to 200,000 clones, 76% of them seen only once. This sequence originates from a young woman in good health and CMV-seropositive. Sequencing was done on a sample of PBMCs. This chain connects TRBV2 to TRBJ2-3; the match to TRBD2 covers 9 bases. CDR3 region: CASSEALTSGPPDTQYF. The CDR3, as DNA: TGTGCCAGCAGTGAAGCCCTGACTAGCGGTCCACCAGATACGCAGTATTTT.